This T cell receptor (beta chain) was identified in a study of blood T cell repertoires in COVID-19. On the study more broadly: Sources were T cells, B-cell-depleted T cells, or PBMCs; the material itself was cDNA or gDNA.

Authors' data handling: Reference gene primer amplification in the assay estimated nucleated cell counts. Here immunoSEQ multiplex PCR was the method, and the copy in TCRdb shows in-frame clones only, minus some. V, J and clone size reflect that table, while D and trimming were determined from the DNA. This table holds some 280,000 clones, roughly 88% found once. This CDR3 has 16 amino acids. Germline V gene lookup returns CDR1 SEHNR and CDR2 FQNEAQ (reference sequence). V lost 1 base to trimming and J lost 7 bases, with 17 bases between them. This clone appeared a single time. The rearrangement links TRBV7-9 to TRBJ2-1; a possible D gene is TRBD2 (5 bases). This receptor was taken from a woman younger than 45 with active or convalescent COVID-19. The material sequenced was peripheral blood. CDR3 bases: TGTGCCAGCAGCTTAGTTCCTAGTCAAAGGGAGAATGAGCAGTTCTTC. Protein: CASSLVPSQRENEQFF.